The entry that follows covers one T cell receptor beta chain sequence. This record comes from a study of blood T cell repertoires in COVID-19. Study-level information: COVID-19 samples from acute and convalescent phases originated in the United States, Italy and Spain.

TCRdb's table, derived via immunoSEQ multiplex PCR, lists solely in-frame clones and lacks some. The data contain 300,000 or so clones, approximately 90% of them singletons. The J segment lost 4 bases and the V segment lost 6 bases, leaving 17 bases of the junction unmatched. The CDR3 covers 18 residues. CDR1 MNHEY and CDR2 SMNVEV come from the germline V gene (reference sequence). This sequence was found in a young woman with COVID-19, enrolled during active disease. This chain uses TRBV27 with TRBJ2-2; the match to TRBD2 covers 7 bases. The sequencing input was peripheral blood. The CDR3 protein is CASRAGTITEISTGELFF. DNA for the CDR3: TGTGCCAGCAGAGCCGGGACTATAACAGAGATAAGCACCGGGGAGCTGTTTTTT.